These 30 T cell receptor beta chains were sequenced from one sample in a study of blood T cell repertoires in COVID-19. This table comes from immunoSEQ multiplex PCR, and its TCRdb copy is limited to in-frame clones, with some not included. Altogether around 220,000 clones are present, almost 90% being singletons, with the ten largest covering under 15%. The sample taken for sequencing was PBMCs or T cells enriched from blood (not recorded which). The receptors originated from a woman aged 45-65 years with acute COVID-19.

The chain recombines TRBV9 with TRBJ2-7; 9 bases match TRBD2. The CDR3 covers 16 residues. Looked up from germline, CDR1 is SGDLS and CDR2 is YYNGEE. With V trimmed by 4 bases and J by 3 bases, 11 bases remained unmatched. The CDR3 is CASSPPGLAGSYEQYF. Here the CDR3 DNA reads TGTGCCAGCAGCCCCCCAGGGCTAGCGGGGAGCTACGAGCAGTACTTC.

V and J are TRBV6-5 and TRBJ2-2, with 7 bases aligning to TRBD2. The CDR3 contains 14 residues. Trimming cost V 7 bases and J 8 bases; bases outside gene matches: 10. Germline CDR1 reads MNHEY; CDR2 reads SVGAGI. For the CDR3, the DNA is TGTGCCAGCAACCTCCCGGCGGGGGTGGGGGAGCTGTTTTTT. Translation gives CASNLPAGVGELFF.

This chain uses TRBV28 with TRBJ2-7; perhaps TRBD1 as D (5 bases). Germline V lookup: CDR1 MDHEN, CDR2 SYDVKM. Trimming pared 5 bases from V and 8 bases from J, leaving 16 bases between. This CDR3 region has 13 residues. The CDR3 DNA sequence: TGTGCCAGCAGTACGGACACCGCTCTTCAGCAGTACTTC. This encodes CASSTDTALQQYF. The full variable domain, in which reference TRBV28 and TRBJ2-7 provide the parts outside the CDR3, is DVKVTQSSRYLVKRTGEKVFLECVQDMDHENMFWYRQDPGLGLRLIYFSYDVKMKEKGDIPEGYSVSREKKERFSLILESASTNQTSMYLCASSTDTALQQYFGPGTRLTVT.

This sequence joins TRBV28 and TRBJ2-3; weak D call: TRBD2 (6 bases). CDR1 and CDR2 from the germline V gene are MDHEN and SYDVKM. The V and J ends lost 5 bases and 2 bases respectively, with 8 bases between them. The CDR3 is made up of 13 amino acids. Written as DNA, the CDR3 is TGTGCCAGCAGTCGGGACTTCACAGATACGCAGTATTTT. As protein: CASSRDFTDTQYF.

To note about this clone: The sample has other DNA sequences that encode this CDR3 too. The CDR3 loop reads CASSSPGGGGEKLFF. The CDR3 DNA reads TGTGCCAGCAGTTCCCCCGGGGGTGGGGGGGAAAAACTGTTTTTT. This chain joins TRBV28 and TRBJ1-4, with D perhaps TRBD1 (5 bases). Germline V gene sequence: CDR1 MDHEN, CDR2 SYDVKM. This CDR3 region has 15 residues. Trimming stripped 4 bases from V and 8 bases from J, with 17 bases between.

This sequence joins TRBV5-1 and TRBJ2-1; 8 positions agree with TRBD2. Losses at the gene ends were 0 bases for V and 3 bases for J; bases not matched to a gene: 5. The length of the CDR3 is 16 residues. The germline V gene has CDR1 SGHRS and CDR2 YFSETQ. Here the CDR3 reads CASSLASGSFYNEQFF. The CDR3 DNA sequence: TGCGCCAGCAGCTTGGCAAGCGGGAGCTTCTACAATGAGCAGTTCTTC.

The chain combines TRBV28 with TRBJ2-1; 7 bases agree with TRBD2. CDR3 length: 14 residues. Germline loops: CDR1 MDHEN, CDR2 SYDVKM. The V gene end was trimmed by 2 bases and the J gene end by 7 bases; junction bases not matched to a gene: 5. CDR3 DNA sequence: TGTGCCAGCAGTTTAGCGGGAGCACTTAATGAGCAGTTCTTC. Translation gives CASSLAGALNEQFF. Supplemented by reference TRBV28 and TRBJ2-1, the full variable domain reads DVKVTQSSRYLVKRTGEKVFLECVQDMDHENMFWYRQDPGLGLRLIYFSYDVKMKEKGDIPEGYSVSREKKERFSLILESASTNQTSMYLCASSLAGALNEQFFGPGTRLTVL.

The CDR3 nucleotides read TGTGCCAGCAGTAGGGAGGCACAAGAGACCCAGTACTTC. Translating gives CASSREAQETQYF. The chain combines TRBV9 with TRBJ2-5; D possibly corresponds to TRBD2 (6 bases). Trimming took 5 bases from V and 2 from J, leaving 10 bases between them. The germline gives CDR1 SGDLS, CDR2 YYNGEE. The length of the CDR3 is 13 residues.

The CDR3 region is CASSKKMRGTSGRKEQFF. The DNA of the CDR3 is TGTGCCAGCAGCAAAAAAATGAGAGGGACTAGCGGGAGAAAGGAGCAGTTCTTC. J is TRBJ2-1 and V is TRBV21-1; the DNA was not used to check the table's D call, TRBD2. TRBV21-1 is a pseudogene. This CDR3 has 18 residues.

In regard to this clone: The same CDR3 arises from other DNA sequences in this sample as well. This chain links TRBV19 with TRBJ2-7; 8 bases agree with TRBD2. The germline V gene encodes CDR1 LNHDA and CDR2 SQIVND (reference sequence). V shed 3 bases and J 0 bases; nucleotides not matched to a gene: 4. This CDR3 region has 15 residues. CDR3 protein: CASSIRLAGSYEQYF. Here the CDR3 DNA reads TGTGCCAGTAGTATCCGGCTAGCGGGCTCCTACGAGCAGTACTTC.

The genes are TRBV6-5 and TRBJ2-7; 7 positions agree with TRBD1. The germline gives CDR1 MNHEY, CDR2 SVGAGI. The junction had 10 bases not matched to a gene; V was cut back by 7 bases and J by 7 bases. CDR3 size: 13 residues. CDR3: CASNKDRPREQYF. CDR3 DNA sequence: TGTGCCAGCAACAAGGACAGGCCCCGGGAGCAGTACTTC.

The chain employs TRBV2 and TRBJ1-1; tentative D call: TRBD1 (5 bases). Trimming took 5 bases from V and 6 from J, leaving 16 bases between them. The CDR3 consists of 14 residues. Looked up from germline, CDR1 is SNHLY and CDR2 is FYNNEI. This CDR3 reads CASSPNRQTPEAFF. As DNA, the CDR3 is TGTGCCAGCAGTCCAAATAGACAGACTCCTGAAGCTTTCTTT.

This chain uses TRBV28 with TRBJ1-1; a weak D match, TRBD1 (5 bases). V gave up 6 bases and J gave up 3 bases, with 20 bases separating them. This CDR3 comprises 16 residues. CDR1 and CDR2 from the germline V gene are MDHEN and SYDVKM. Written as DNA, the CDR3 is TGTGCCAGCAGGAACACCTGGGGGGGGATCGACACTGAAGCTTTCTTT. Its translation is CASRNTWGGIDTEAFF.

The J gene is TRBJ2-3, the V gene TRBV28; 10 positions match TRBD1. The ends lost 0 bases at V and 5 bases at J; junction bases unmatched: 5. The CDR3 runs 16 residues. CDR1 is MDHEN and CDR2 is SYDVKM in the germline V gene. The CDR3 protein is CASSLWTGGNRDTQYF. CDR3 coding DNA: TGTGCCAGCAGTTTATGGACAGGGGGCAATAGAGATACGCAGTATTTT.

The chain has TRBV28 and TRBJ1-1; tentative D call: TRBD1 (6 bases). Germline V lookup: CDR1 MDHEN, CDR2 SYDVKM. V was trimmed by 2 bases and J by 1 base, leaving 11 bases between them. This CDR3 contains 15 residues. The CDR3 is CASSLGGGGNTEAFF. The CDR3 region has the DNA TGTGCCAGCAGTTTAGGGGGCGGAGGGAACACTGAAGCTTTCTTT.

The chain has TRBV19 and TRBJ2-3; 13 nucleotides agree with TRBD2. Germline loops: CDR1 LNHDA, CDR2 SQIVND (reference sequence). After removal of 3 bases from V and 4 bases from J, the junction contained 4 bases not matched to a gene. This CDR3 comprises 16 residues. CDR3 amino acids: CASSIGLAGVSDTQYF. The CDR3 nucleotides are TGTGCCAGTAGTATCGGACTAGCGGGAGTCTCAGATACGCAGTATTTT.

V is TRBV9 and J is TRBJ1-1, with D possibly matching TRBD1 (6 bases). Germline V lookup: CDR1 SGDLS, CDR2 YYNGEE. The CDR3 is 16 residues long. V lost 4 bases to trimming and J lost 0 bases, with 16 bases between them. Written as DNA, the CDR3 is TGTGCCAGCAGCTCCCGCAGGGGTCCCATGAACACTGAAGCTTTCTTT. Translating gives CASSSRRGPMNTEAFF.

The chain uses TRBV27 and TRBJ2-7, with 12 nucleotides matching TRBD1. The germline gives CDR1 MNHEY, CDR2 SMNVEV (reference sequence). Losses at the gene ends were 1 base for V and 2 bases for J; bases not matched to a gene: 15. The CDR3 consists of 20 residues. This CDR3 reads CASSLFWGQGAVSVPYEQYF. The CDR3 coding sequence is TGTGCCAGCAGTTTATTTTGGGGACAGGGGGCAGTATCGGTCCCCTACGAGCAGTACTTC.

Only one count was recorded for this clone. The CDR3 DNA is TGTGCCAGCAGTGGGGGACTAGGGTTTCAGCCCCAGCATTTT. Its translation is CASSGGLGFQPQHF. This chain uses TRBV2 with TRBJ1-5; D may be TRBD1 (5 bases). The CDR3 sequence is 14 residues long. The germline V gene has CDR1 SNHLY and CDR2 FYNNEI. Deletions cut 4 bases from V and 6 bases from J, with 13 bases between.

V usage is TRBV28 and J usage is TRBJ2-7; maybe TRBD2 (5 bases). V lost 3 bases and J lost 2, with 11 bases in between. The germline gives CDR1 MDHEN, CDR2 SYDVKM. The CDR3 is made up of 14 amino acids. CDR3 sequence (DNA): TGTGCCAGCAGTTTGGACGGGGAGCCCTACGAGCAGTACTTC. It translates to CASSLDGEPYEQYF. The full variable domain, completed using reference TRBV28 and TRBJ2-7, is DVKVTQSSRYLVKRTGEKVFLECVQDMDHENMFWYRQDPGLGLRLIYFSYDVKMKEKGDIPEGYSVSREKKERFSLILESASTNQTSMYLCASSLDGEPYEQYFGPGTRLTVT.

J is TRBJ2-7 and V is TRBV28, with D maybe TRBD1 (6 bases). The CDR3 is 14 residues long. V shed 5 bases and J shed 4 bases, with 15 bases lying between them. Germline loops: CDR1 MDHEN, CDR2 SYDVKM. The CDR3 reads CASSVPGAFYEQYF. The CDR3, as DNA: TGTGCCAGCAGTGTACCAGGGGCTTTTTACGAGCAGTACTTC.

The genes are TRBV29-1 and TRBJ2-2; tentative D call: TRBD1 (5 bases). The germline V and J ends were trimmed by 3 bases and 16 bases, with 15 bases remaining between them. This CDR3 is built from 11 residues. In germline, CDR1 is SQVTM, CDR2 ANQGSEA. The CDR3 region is CSVDYGHGTFF. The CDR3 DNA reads TGCAGCGTTGACTACGGACACGGCACGTTTTTT.

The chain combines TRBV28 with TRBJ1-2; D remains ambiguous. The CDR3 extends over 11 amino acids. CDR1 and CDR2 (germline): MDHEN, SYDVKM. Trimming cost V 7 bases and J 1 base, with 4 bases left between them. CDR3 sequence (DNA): TGTGCCAGCACCGGTAACTATGGCTACACCTTC. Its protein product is CASTGNYGYTF.

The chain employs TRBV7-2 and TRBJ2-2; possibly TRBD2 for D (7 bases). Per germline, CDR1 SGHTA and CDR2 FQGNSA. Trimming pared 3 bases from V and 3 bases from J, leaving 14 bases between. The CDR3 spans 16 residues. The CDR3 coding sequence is TGTGCCAGCAGCTTTAACAGGGCGGGGGACACCGGGGAGCTGTTTTTT. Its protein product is CASSFNRAGDTGELFF.

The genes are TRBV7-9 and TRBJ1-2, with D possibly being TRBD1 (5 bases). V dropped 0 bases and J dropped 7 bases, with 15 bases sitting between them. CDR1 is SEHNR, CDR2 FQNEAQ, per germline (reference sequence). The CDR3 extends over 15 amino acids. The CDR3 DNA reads TGTGCCAGCAGCTTAGCAGGCTCGCGGGGGGGTGGCTACACCTTC. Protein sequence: CASSLAGSRGGGYTF.

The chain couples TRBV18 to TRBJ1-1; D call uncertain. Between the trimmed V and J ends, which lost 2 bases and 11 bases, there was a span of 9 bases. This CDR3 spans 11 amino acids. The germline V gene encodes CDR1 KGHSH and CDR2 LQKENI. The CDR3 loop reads CASSPAAGAFF. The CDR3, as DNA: TGTGCCAGCTCACCAGCGGCGGGGGCTTTCTTT.

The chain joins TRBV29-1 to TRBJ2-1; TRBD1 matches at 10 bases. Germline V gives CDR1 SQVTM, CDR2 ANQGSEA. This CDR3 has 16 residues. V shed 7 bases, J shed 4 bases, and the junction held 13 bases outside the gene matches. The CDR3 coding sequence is TGCAGCGCCCGGGACAGGGGTGGGCCTACATACAATGAGCAGTTCTTC. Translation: CSARDRGGPTYNEQFF.

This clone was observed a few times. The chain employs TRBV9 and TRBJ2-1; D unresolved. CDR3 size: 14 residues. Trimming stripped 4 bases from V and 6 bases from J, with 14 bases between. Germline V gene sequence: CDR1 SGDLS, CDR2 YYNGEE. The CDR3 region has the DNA TGTGCCAGCAGCTATGATGATCTGGCCAATGAGCAGTTCTTC. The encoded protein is CASSYDDLANEQFF.

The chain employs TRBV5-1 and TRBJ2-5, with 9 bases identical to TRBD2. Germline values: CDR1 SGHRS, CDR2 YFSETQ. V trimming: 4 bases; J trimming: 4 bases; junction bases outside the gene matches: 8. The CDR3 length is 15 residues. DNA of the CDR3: TGCGCCAGCAGCGAACTAGCGGGTGGGGGAGAGACCCAGTACTTC. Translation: CASSELAGGGETQYF.

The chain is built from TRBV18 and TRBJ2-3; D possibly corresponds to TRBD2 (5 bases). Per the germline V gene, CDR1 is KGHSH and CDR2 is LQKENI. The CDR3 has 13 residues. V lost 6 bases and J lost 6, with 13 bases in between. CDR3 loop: CASSELREDTQYF. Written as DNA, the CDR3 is TGTGCCAGCTCGGAACTAAGGGAGGATACGCAGTATTTT.